This entry lists 26 T cell receptor beta chains sequenced from one sample in a study of shared T cell receptors in the human thymus. Produced via immunoSEQ multiplex PCR; TCRdb's table is partial and in-frame only. Of about 380,000 clones listed, around 93% are singletons. What was sequenced was thymocytes. The receptors stem from a human donor.

This chain joins TRBV6-1 and TRBJ2-2, with D maybe TRBD1 (5 bases). Germline V gives CDR1 MNHNS, CDR2 SASEGT. This CDR3 region has 17 residues. The V gene lost 2 bases and the J gene lost 7 bases, with 20 bases spanning the gap. The CDR3 sequence: CASSEWWQGVGSGELFF. CDR3 sequence (DNA): TGTGCCAGCAGTGAATGGTGGCAGGGTGTGGGTAGCGGGGAGCTGTTTTTT.

The V call is TRBV5-4, the J call TRBJ2-1; TRBD2 matches at 14 bases. The ends lost 3 bases at V and 7 bases at J; junction bases unmatched: 3. From germline, CDR1 is SGHNT and CDR2 YYREEE (reference sequence). This CDR3 comprises 15 residues. CDR3 loop: CASSWGLAGANEQFF. CDR3 coding DNA: TGTGCCAGCAGCTGGGGACTAGCGGGAGCAAATGAGCAGTTCTTC.

The CDR3 spells CASSPQTLKAPYNEQFF. The CDR3 DNA reads TGCGCCAGCAGCCCCCAAACGCTTAAGGCCCCATACAATGAGCAGTTCTTC. The V call is TRBV4-1, the J call TRBJ2-1; D remains unclear. Trimming left V 4 bases short and J 4 bases short, with 20 bases between. This CDR3 has 17 residues. CDR1 MGHRA and CDR2 YSYEKL come from the germline V gene.

This chain uses TRBV10-2 with TRBJ1-5, with a tentative D call TRBD1 (6 bases). Germline V CDR1 and CDR2: WSHSY, SAAADI. The V end lost 8 bases, the J end lost 0 bases, and 14 bases lay between the germline ends. This CDR3 region has 15 residues. The CDR3 spells CASLPGTFSNQPQHF. DNA for the CDR3: TGCGCCAGCCTGCCCGGGACATTTAGCAATCAGCCCCAGCATTTT.

The V and J genes are TRBV7-8 and TRBJ1-4, with a weak D call TRBD1 (6 bases). There are 15 residues in the CDR3. CDR1 and CDR2 from the germline V gene are SGHVS and FQNEAQ. Trimming removed 6 bases from V and 2 bases from J, with 13 bases in between. For the CDR3, the DNA is TGTGCCAGCAGACCTACAGGGAATACTAATGAAAAACTGTTTTTT. This codes for CASRPTGNTNEKLFF.

The chain joins TRBV6-4 to TRBJ2-1, with a weak D call TRBD2 (6 bases). The V gene's germline CDR1 is MRHNA and CDR2 SNTAGT. The ends were cut back, 2 bases at V and 3 bases at J, with 14 bases in the middle. The CDR3 has 16 amino acids. The CDR3 nucleotides read TGTGCCAGCAGTGACCCGAGTGGGGGGTGCTACAATGAGCAGTTCTTC. Its protein is CASSDPSGGCYNEQFF.

The chain combines TRBV5-4 with TRBJ2-7; possible D gene TRBD2, 5 bases. The CDR3 length is 13 residues. Trimming took 1 base from V and 7 from J, leaving 12 bases between them. CDR1 is SGHNT and CDR2 is YYREEE in the germline V gene (reference sequence). CDR3 bases: TGTGCCAGCAGCTTGTACCCTAGCAATGAGCAGTACTTC. Its translation: CASSLYPSNEQYF.

The chain's CDR3 is CASSPIQRETQYF. The CDR3 DNA sequence: TGTGCCAGCAGTCCGATACAACGGGAGACCCAGTACTTC. This rearrangement joins TRBV28 to TRBJ2-5; D uncertain. The CDR3 consists of 13 residues. Trimming pared 5 bases from V and 5 bases from J, leaving 12 bases between. CDR1 MDHEN and CDR2 SYDVKM come from the germline V gene.

The V call is TRBV29-1, the J call TRBJ2-7; D is tentatively TRBD1 or TRBD2 (6 bases each). V was clipped by 2 bases and J by 5 bases, with 19 bases between them. This CDR3 comprises 15 residues. CDR1 and CDR2 from the germline V gene are SQVTM and ANQGSEA. The CDR3 loop is CSVEQPGHGLHEQYF. The DNA for the CDR3 is TGCAGCGTTGAACAGCCGGGACACGGACTACACGAGCAGTACTTC.

The chain uses TRBV28 and TRBJ2-3, with 8 bases fitting TRBD1. Germline trimming cut 7 bases from V and 9 bases from J; bases unmatched to any gene: 18. Looked up from germline, CDR1 is MDHEN and CDR2 is SYDVKM. CDR3 length: 16 residues. Written as DNA, the CDR3 is TGTGCCAGCAAGTGGCGAGTGGACAGGGTAGATAGAACGCAGTATTTT. This codes for CASKWRVDRVDRTQYF.

The rearrangement links TRBV4-1 to TRBJ2-2, with D unresolved. The CDR3 loop spans 15 amino acids. Germline V gene sequence: CDR1 MGHRA, CDR2 YSYEKL. The V end lost 0 bases, the J end lost 1 base, and 6 bases lay between the germline ends. CDR3 DNA: TGCGCCAGCAGCCAAGATCGACAGAACACCGGGGAGCTGTTTTTT. Encoded protein: CASSQDRQNTGELFF.

The genes are TRBV6-5 and TRBJ1-3; the D is unclear. V was clipped by 6 bases and J by 4 bases, with 16 bases between them. The CDR3 runs to 15 residues. In germline, CDR1 is MNHEY, CDR2 SVGAGI. The CDR3 DNA sequence: TGTGCCAGCAGGCGGGGAGAAAGCGGGGGAAACACCATATATTTT. Amino acid sequence: CASRRGESGGNTIYF.

The V call is TRBV5-1, the J call TRBJ1-1; D may be TRBD1 (5 bases). The CDR3 extends over 12 amino acids. CDR1 is SGHRS and CDR2 is YFSETQ in the germline V gene. The V end was cut by 0 bases, the J end by 8 bases, with 8 bases between. The CDR3 spells CASSLAGGEAFF. The CDR3 DNA sequence: TGCGCCAGCAGCTTGGCCGGGGGAGAAGCTTTCTTT.

The V call is TRBV5-4, the J call TRBJ1-3, with D unresolved. There are 17 residues in the CDR3. Trimming cost V 4 bases and J 0 bases, with 17 bases left between them. In germline, CDR1 is SGHNT, CDR2 YYREEE (reference sequence). The CDR3 DNA follows: TGTGCCAGCAGCCGAGGAACCGACGGGAGCTCTGGAAACACCATATATTTT. Translation: CASSRGTDGSSGNTIYF.

The genes are TRBV28 and TRBJ2-2; 9 bases line up with TRBD2. CDR1 MDHEN and CDR2 SYDVKM come from the germline V gene. Trimming took 5 bases from V and 1 from J; bases not matched to a gene: 20. The CDR3 has 21 amino acids. Written as DNA, the CDR3 is TGTGCCAGCAGTCTACCTTCTCGTGGGACTAGCCGACCTTTGAACACCGGGGAGCTGTTTTTT. As protein: CASSLPSRGTSRPLNTGELFF.

The chain employs TRBV1 and TRBJ2-1; the D call TRBD2 from the table was never checked on the DNA. TRBV1 is a pseudogene. The CDR3 runs to 15 residues. The CDR3 region has the DNA TGCACCAGCAGCCTATGGGGGGGCTCCTACAATGAGCAGTTCTTC. This gives the protein CTSSLWGGSYNEQFF.

The J gene is TRBJ2-3, the V gene TRBV10-1; D perhaps matches TRBD1 (5 bases). CDR1 WNHNN and CDR2 SYGVQD come from the germline V gene (reference sequence). Trimming removed 7 bases from V and 6 bases from J, with 17 bases in between. This CDR3 has 14 residues. CDR3 amino acids: CASKGCRVGDTQYF. The CDR3 coding sequence is TGCGCCAGCAAAGGTTGCAGGGTAGGGGATACGCAGTATTTT.

V is TRBV5-4 and J is TRBJ2-1, with a weak D call TRBD2 (7 bases). The CDR3 is 14 residues long. V lost 4 bases to trimming and J lost 7 bases, with 15 bases between them. Germline CDR1 SGHNT, CDR2 YYREEE (reference sequence). The CDR3 loop is CASSPEGGRNEQFF. The CDR3 bases are TGTGCCAGCAGCCCGGAGGGGGGGAGAAATGAGCAGTTCTTC. Full variable domain (rest looked up from reference TRBV5-4 and TRBJ2-1): ETGVTQSPTHLIKTRGQQVTLRCSSQSGHNTVSWYQQALGQGPQFIFQYYREEENGRGNFPPRFSGLQFPNYSSELNVNALELDDSALYLCASSPEGGRNEQFFGPGTRLTVL.

V usage is TRBV27 and J usage is TRBJ1-1, with D maybe TRBD1 (5 bases). The germline gives CDR1 MNHEY, CDR2 SMNVEV (reference sequence). The ends were cut back, 7 bases at V and 11 bases at J, with 32 bases in the middle. The length of the CDR3 is 17 residues. The CDR3 DNA is TGTGCCAGCAACCCCCCGGACGACAGACGAAGCCGCAAATGGGCTTTCTTT. Its protein is CASNPPDDRRSRKWAFF.

The V gene is TRBV2, the J gene TRBJ2-5; 7 bases agree with TRBD2. Looked up from germline, CDR1 is SNHLY and CDR2 is FYNNEI. The CDR3 is made up of 14 amino acids. The V gene end was trimmed by 7 bases and the J gene end by 1 base; junction bases not matched to a gene: 6. CDR3 sequence (DNA): TGTGCCAGCACCGATCTAGCGGCCCAAGAGACCCAGTACTTC. This sequence encodes CASTDLAAQETQYF.

This chain links TRBV7-8 with TRBJ2-7, with D maybe TRBD1 (6 bases). V lost 1 base, J lost 3 bases, and 13 bases lay in between. The CDR3 totals 15 residues. The germline V gene encodes CDR1 SGHVS and CDR2 FQNEAQ. The CDR3 DNA reads TGTGCCAGCAGCTTAGGTTCAGGGGCTGGCTACGAGCAGTACTTC. Its translation is CASSLGSGAGYEQYF.

The J gene is TRBJ1-5, the V gene TRBV27, with D possibly matching TRBD1 (5 bases). V lost 2 bases to trimming and J lost 5 bases, with 13 bases between them. Germline loops: CDR1 MNHEY, CDR2 SMNVEV (reference sequence). The CDR3 covers 15 residues. The CDR3, as DNA: TGTGCCAGCAGTTTAATCAGCGGGGCAGATCAGCCCCAGCATTTT. It encodes CASSLISGADQPQHF.

The chain is built from TRBV10-1 and TRBJ1-4, with D uncertain. The CDR3 covers 16 residues. Germline values: CDR1 WNHNN, CDR2 SYGVQD (reference sequence). Trimming took 4 bases from V and 0 from J, leaving 12 bases between them. CDR3 in DNA: TGCGCCAGCAGTGCCTCCGGCGAGGCAACTAATGAAAAACTGTTTTTT. This encodes CASSASGEATNEKLFF.

The V and J genes are TRBV28 and TRBJ2-1, with TRBD2 matching 9 bases. CDR3 length: 16 residues. Germline V gene sequence: CDR1 MDHEN, CDR2 SYDVKM. Trimming cost V 5 bases and J 6 bases; bases outside gene matches: 11. In DNA form, the CDR3 reads TGTGCCAGCAGTGCCCCCTGGCGGGAGGGCCGCAATGAGCAGTTCTTC. Amino acids: CASSAPWREGRNEQFF. The full variable domain, its missing parts supplied by reference TRBV28 and TRBJ2-1, is DVKVTQSSRYLVKRTGEKVFLECVQDMDHENMFWYRQDPGLGLRLIYFSYDVKMKEKGDIPEGYSVSREKKERFSLILESASTNQTSMYLCASSAPWREGRNEQFFGPGTRLTVL.

The chain is built from TRBV7-3 and TRBJ2-1; D might be TRBD1 (5 bases). The CDR3 is 16 residues long. V was shortened by 1 base and J by 0 bases, with 10 bases between the two germline ends. The V gene's germline CDR1 is SGHTA and CDR2 FQGTGA. CDR3 DNA: TGTGCCAGCAGCTTAAGACAGTCGCGCTCCTACAATGAGCAGTTCTTC. Protein sequence: CASSLRQSRSYNEQFF.

The CDR3 here is CASSHVGSGETQYF. The CDR3 coding sequence is TGTGCCAGCAGCCACGTGGGTAGCGGCGAGACCCAGTACTTC. The V gene is TRBV14, the J gene TRBJ2-5, with D perhaps matching TRBD2 (6 bases). V lost 3 bases, J lost 5 bases, and 13 bases lay in between. The germline gives CDR1 SGHDN, CDR2 FVKESK. The CDR3 extends over 14 amino acids.